Presented here are 18 T cell receptor beta chains from one specimen sequenced in a study of beta chain features in type 1 diabetes. Findings of the study overall: Across all four CD4+ subsets, people with type 1 diabetes showed modestly shorter TCRB CDR3s.

All of the isolated RNA was reverse transcribed, so expressed TCRB transcripts were sequenced. Produced via immunoSEQ multiplex PCR; TCRdb's table is partial and in-frame only. The sample consists of more than 300,000 clones, 9.3% of them appearing once. Which antigens these TCRs recognize remains unknown. Sequencing input: central memory CD4+ T cells from blood. Every receptor here comes from a man between 25 and 39 years old with type 1 diabetes.

The chain uses TRBV2 and TRBJ2-3, with 7 positions matching TRBD2. Looked up from germline, CDR1 is SNHLY and CDR2 is FYNNEI. V lost 8 bases to trimming and J lost 4 bases; unmatched junction nucleotides: 6. The CDR3 is made up of 13 amino acids. The CDR3 spells CASGPGGPDTQYF. CDR3 nucleotides: TGTGCCAGCGGGCCGGGGGGTCCAGATACGCAGTATTTT.

This clone has only a few counts. The DNA for the CDR3 is TGCAGTGCGGTCTTTAACTATGGCTACACCTTC. Protein: CSAVFNYGYTF. The chain is built from TRBV20-1 and TRBJ1-2, with unresolved D. This CDR3 is 11 amino acids long. Germline V CDR1 and CDR2: DFQATT, SNEGSKA (reference sequence). Trimming removed 6 bases at V and 1 base at J, with 6 bases between.

This clone has just a few counts. The chain is built from TRBV2 and TRBJ1-4; no clear D. The length of the CDR3 is 12 residues. Germline CDR1 and CDR2: SNHLY and FYNNEI. The V and J ends lost 9 bases and 8 bases respectively, with 13 bases between them. CDR3 sequence (DNA): TGTGCCAGTCAGCAGCCGGGGGAAAAACTGTTTTTT. As protein: CASQQPGEKLFF.

This clone was seen a handful of times. The chain carries TRBV27 and TRBJ1-2, with 8 bases identical to TRBD1. The germline CDR1 and CDR2 sequences are MNHEY and SMNVEV (reference sequence). This CDR3 region has 12 residues. The V segment lost 4 bases and the J segment 6 bases; nucleotides outside the gene matches: 1. CDR3 DNA: TGTGCCAGCAGTTACAGGGGGGATGGCTACACCTTC. It yields the protein CASSYRGDGYTF.

The chain joins TRBV4-3 to TRBJ2-6; 10 nucleotides match TRBD1. The V gene's germline CDR1 is LGHNA and CDR2 YSLEER. The CDR3 consists of 17 residues. With V trimmed by 4 bases and J by 7 bases, 10 bases remained unmatched. The CDR3 DNA sequence: TGCGCCAGCAGCCCACCGGACAGGGGGGAGAGTGCCAACGTCCTGACTTTC. This gives the protein CASSPPDRGESANVLTF.

This clone was found many times. The chain links TRBV5-1 to TRBJ1-1; D not resolved. V lost 0 bases to trimming and J lost 2 bases, with 11 bases between them. The CDR3 covers 15 residues. The V gene's germline CDR1 is SGHRS and CDR2 YFSETQ. CDR3 in amino acids: CASSLGLTVNTEAFF. For the CDR3, the DNA is TGCGCCAGCAGCTTGGGTTTGACGGTCAACACTGAAGCTTTCTTT. The variable domain in full, with the rest retrieved from reference TRBV5-1 and TRBJ1-1, is KAGVTQTPRYLIKTRGQQVTLSCSPISGHRSVSWYQQTPGQGLQFLFEYFSETQRNKGNFPGRFSGRQFSNSRSEMNVSTLELGDSALYLCASSLGLTVNTEAFFGQGTRLTVV.

The chain is built from TRBV30 and TRBJ2-1; D is unresolved. The germline CDR1 and CDR2 sequences are GTSNPN and SVGIG (reference sequence). The V and J ends lost 1 base and 1 base respectively, with 11 bases between them. The CDR3 spans 15 residues. Here the CDR3 DNA reads TGTGCCTGGAGTGATGGGCCGATTTCCTACAATGAGCAGTTCTTC. Its protein is CAWSDGPISYNEQFF.

This chain connects TRBV25-1 to TRBJ1-1; 10 positions agree with TRBD1. CDR1 and CDR2 from the germline V gene are MGHDK and SYGVNS. The CDR3 runs 14 residues. After removal of 7 bases from V and 6 bases from J, the junction contained 8 bases not matched to a gene. The CDR3 DNA reads TGTGCCAGCACTAGACAGGGGGCGCTGGCTGAAGCTTTCTTT. Its protein is CASTRQGALAEAFF.

This clone was observed a handful of times. The rearrangement uses TRBV7-2 and TRBJ2-3; D gene ambiguous. This CDR3 is built from 13 residues. Germline assignment: CDR1 SGHTA and CDR2 FQGNSA. The V end lost 3 bases, the J end lost 4 bases, and 8 bases lay between the germline ends. The CDR3 DNA is TGTGCCAGCAGCTTCCAGCAGGCAGATACGCAGTATTTT. Translating gives CASSFQQADTQYF. The full variable domain, completed using reference TRBV7-2 and TRBJ2-3, is GAGVSQSPSNKVTEKGKDVELRCDPISGHTALYWYRQSLGQGLEFLIYFQGNSAPDKSGLPSDRFSAERTGGSVSTLTIQRTQQEDSAVYLCASSFQQADTQYFGPGTRLTVL.

The chain employs TRBV7-2 and TRBJ1-2, with 8 nucleotides matching TRBD1. Germline V gene sequence: CDR1 SGHTA, CDR2 FQGNSA. The CDR3 sequence is 13 residues long. V shed 5 bases, J shed 4 bases, and the junction held 3 bases outside the gene matches. The CDR3 coding sequence is TGTGCCAGCAGCCGACAGGGGAGCTATGGCTACACCTTC. It encodes CASSRQGSYGYTF.

The CDR3 is CAWNTRDRGAEQYF. The CDR3 coding sequence is TGTGCCTGGAATACCCGGGACAGGGGGGCCGAGCAGTACTTC. The chain combines TRBV30 with TRBJ2-7; TRBD1 matches 11 bases. Trimming cost V 4 bases and J 6 bases; bases outside gene matches: 8. Germline V gene sequence: CDR1 GTSNPN, CDR2 SVGIG (reference sequence). This CDR3 is 14 amino acids long.

This clone has a handful of counts. The chain combines TRBV2 with TRBJ1-6, with TRBD1 matching 7 bases. Germline CDR1 SNHLY, CDR2 FYNNEI. The CDR3 is 14 amino acids. Unmatched junction bases numbered 9, after V lost 6 bases and J lost 10 bases. CDR3 coding DNA: TGTGCCAGCAGCATGACAGGGTATCTGTCACCCCTCCACTTT. Encoded protein: CASSMTGYLSPLHF.

This clone was detected only a few times. Other DNA sequences from this sample encode an identical CDR3 as well. J is TRBJ2-7 and V is TRBV14, with D perhaps TRBD1 (6 bases). Germline V gene sequence: CDR1 SGHDN, CDR2 FVKESK. This CDR3 has 15 residues. V shed 0 bases and J shed 2 bases, with 11 bases lying between them. The CDR3 sequence: CASSQEGHLPYEQYF. The DNA of the CDR3 is TGTGCCAGCAGCCAAGAGGGACACCTGCCCTACGAGCAGTACTTC. Combining the CDR3 with reference TRBV14 and TRBJ2-7 gives the whole variable domain EAGVTQFPSHSVIEKGQTVTLRCDPISGHDNLYWYRRVMGKEIKFLLHFVKESKQDESGMPNNRFLAERTGGTYSTLKVQPAELEDSGVYFCASSQEGHLPYEQYFGPGTRLTVT.

V gene TRBV7-9 combines with J gene TRBJ1-2; the D gene is possibly TRBD1 (5 bases). This CDR3 comprises 13 residues. V gave up 3 bases and J gave up 3 bases, with 8 bases separating them. CDR1 and CDR2 from the germline V gene are SEHNR and FQNEAQ (reference sequence). The CDR3 loop is CASSLRGDYGYTF. The CDR3 DNA sequence: TGTGCCAGCAGCTTGAGGGGAGACTATGGCTACACCTTC.

This clone has just a few counts. The J gene is TRBJ2-1, the V gene TRBV9; no clear D gene. V gave up 0 bases and J gave up 8 bases, with 9 bases separating them. Germline loops: CDR1 SGDLS, CDR2 YYNGEE. The CDR3 sequence is 13 residues long. The CDR3 here is CASSVALWDEQFF. DNA for the CDR3: TGTGCCAGCAGCGTAGCGCTTTGGGATGAGCAGTTCTTC.

This clone was detected only a few times. The rearrangement joins TRBV7-9 to TRBJ1-1; D uncertain. Trimming pared 5 bases from V and 8 bases from J, leaving 9 bases between. The germline gives CDR1 SEHNR, CDR2 FQNEAQ (reference sequence). This CDR3 has 11 residues. CDR3: CASSRTAEAFF. In DNA, the CDR3 is TGTGCCAGCAGCCGGACGGCAGAAGCTTTCTTT.

The CDR3 nucleotides read TGTGCCAGCAGCAATCAGGGGGCGCAAGGCTACACCTTC. Its translation: CASSNQGAQGYTF. J is TRBJ1-2 and V is TRBV7-2; 8 bases match TRBD1. The V gene end was trimmed by 5 bases and the J gene end by 8 bases; junction bases not matched to a gene: 7. Germline assignment: CDR1 SGHTA and CDR2 FQGNSA. The CDR3 covers 13 residues.

The V and J genes are TRBV29-1 and TRBJ2-3; no clear D gene. The CDR3 has 13 amino acids. Trimming took off 7 bases at V and 2 bases at J, with 13 bases between the two ends. Germline loops: CDR1 SQVTM, CDR2 ANQGSEA. CDR3 protein: CSADLGSTDTQYF. The CDR3 DNA is TGCAGCGCTGACCTCGGGTCCACAGATACGCAGTATTTT.